Listed below are T cell receptor beta chains from one sample, sequenced in a study of T-cell reconstitution after alpha-beta-depleted transplantation in children. Each CDR3 protein is one row after TCRdb ran MiXCR on the PCR reads. The sample yields some 120,000 distinct CDR3 sequences, about 9.3% seen once. The source material was PBMCs, sampled before TCRalphabeta/CD19-depleted stem cell transplant. The receptor source for this set is a boy between 2 and 10 years old with acute lymphoblastic leukemia, due to receive a stem cell transplant. The CDR3 runs from the conserved cysteine through the conserved F or W. Each record gives: D gene, V gene, clone size, J gene, CDR3 protein, CDR3 DNA. A D gene is named only where the DNA matches it firmly. Size is omitted from some rows. Given values are once, few, many or a class for expanded clones.

d_call: NA
v_call: TRBV6-2/TRBV6-3
clone_size: few
j_call: TRBJ1-1
cdr3_aa: CASSYFLDNKAFF
cdr3_nt: TGTGCCAGCAGTTATTTTCTCGACAACAAAGCTTTCTTT

d_call: NA
v_call: TRBV25-1
clone_size: few
j_call: TRBJ2-2
cdr3_aa: CASSDPAGVGTGELFF
cdr3_nt: TGTGCCAGCAGTGATCCAGCAGGGGTGGGTACCGGGGAGCTGTTTTTT

d_call: NA
v_call: TRBV5-5
clone_size: NA
j_call: TRBJ1-4
cdr3_aa: CASSLAGVIGEKLFF
cdr3_nt: TGTGCCAGCAGCTTGGCTGGGGTGATTGGTGAAAAACTGTTTTTT

d_call: NA
v_call: TRBV5-1
clone_size: few
j_call: TRBJ1-1
cdr3_aa: CASSLVPVNTEAFF
cdr3_nt: TGCGCCAGCAGCTTGGTTCCGGTGAACACTGAAGCTTTCTTT

d_call: TRBD2
v_call: TRBV3-1
clone_size: many
j_call: TRBJ2-1
cdr3_aa: CASRREDGVSYNEQFF
cdr3_nt: TGTGCCAGCAGACGGGAGGACGGTGTCTCGTACAATGAGCAGTTCTTC

d_call: NA
v_call: TRBV6-1
clone_size: NA
j_call: TRBJ1-2
cdr3_aa: CASIFNSGGGYTF
cdr3_nt: TGTGCCAGCATCTTTAACTCGGGAGGTGGCTACACCTTC

d_call: NA
v_call: TRBV20-1
clone_size: few
j_call: TRBJ2-3
cdr3_aa: CSANQGFDATDTQYF
cdr3_nt: TGCAGTGCTAATCAGGGATTTGACGCGACAGATACGCAGTATTTT

d_call: TRBD1
v_call: TRBV5-5
clone_size: NA
j_call: TRBJ1-1
cdr3_aa: CASSPRGADTEAFF
cdr3_nt: TGTGCCAGCAGCCCCAGGGGGGCGGACACTGAAGCTTTCTTT

d_call: NA
v_call: TRBV7-9
clone_size: many
j_call: TRBJ2-5
cdr3_aa: CASSSGDSKQETQYF
cdr3_nt: TGTGCCAGCAGCTCTGGCGACAGCAAGCAAGAGACCCAGTACTTC

d_call: NA
v_call: TRBV6-5
clone_size: many
j_call: TRBJ2-7
cdr3_aa: CASSYSGGGEQYF
cdr3_nt: TGTGCCAGCAGTTACTCGGGGGGTGGTGAGCAGTACTTC

d_call: TRBD1
v_call: TRBV20-1
clone_size: few
j_call: TRBJ1-2
cdr3_aa: CSARDGTGVGTNYGYTF
cdr3_nt: TGCAGTGCTAGAGACGGGACAGGCGTAGGAACTAACTATGGCTACACCTTC

d_call: TRBD2
v_call: TRBV12-3/TRBV12-4
clone_size: few
j_call: TRBJ2-1
cdr3_aa: CASRVTSGRYNEQFF
cdr3_nt: TGTGCCAGCAGGGTGACTAGCGGGAGGTACAATGAGCAGTTCTTC

d_call: NA
v_call: TRBV7-2
clone_size: few
j_call: TRBJ2-7
cdr3_aa: CASSTGQTLYEQYF
cdr3_nt: TGTGCCAGCAGCACAGGACAGACCCTCTACGAGCAGTACTTC

d_call: NA
v_call: TRBV7-8
clone_size: many
j_call: TRBJ2-2
cdr3_aa: CASSLDSSRAGELFF
cdr3_nt: TGTGCCAGCAGCTTGGACTCCTCTAGGGCCGGGGAGCTGTTTTTT

d_call: TRBD1
v_call: TRBV4-2
clone_size: NA
j_call: TRBJ2-1
cdr3_aa: CASSQDPSLGPGGKFF
cdr3_nt: TGTGCCAGCAGCCAAGACCCCTCCCTGGGGCCAGGGGGAAAGTTCTTC

d_call: TRBD2
v_call: TRBV9
clone_size: NA
j_call: TRBJ2-1
cdr3_aa: CASSVVPLAGGRYNEQFF
cdr3_nt: TGTGCCAGCAGCGTAGTACCCCTAGCGGGAGGTCGCTACAATGAGCAGTTCTTC

d_call: NA
v_call: TRBV7-9
clone_size: NA
j_call: TRBJ2-4
cdr3_aa: CASSVAGQEGKNIQYF
cdr3_nt: TGTGCCAGCAGCGTCGCAGGGCAGGAAGGCAAAAACATTCAGTACTTC

d_call: NA
v_call: TRBV10-3
clone_size: NA
j_call: TRBJ1-6
cdr3_aa: CAISEGSQKSPLHF
cdr3_nt: TGTGCCATCAGCGAGGGGTCGCAGAAGTCGCCCCTCCACTTT

d_call: NA
v_call: TRBV10-3
clone_size: NA
j_call: TRBJ2-6
cdr3_aa: CAISPGPLAGANVLTF
cdr3_nt: TGTGCCATCAGTCCGGGACCGCTCGCTGGGGCCAACGTCCTGACTTTC

d_call: NA
v_call: TRBV7-8
clone_size: many
j_call: TRBJ2-1
cdr3_aa: CASSLEGTSSYNEQFF
cdr3_nt: TGTGCCAGCAGCTTAGAGGGCACGAGCTCCTACAATGAGCAGTTCTTC

d_call: NA
v_call: TRBV7-9
clone_size: few
j_call: TRBJ2-1
cdr3_aa: CASSRGGVSYNEQFF
cdr3_nt: TGTGCCAGCAGTCGAGGAGGCGTCTCCTACAATGAGCAGTTCTTC

d_call: TRBD2
v_call: TRBV27
clone_size: NA
j_call: TRBJ2-3
cdr3_aa: CASSAGGGADTQYF
cdr3_nt: TGTGCCAGCAGTGCGGGAGGGGGGGCAGATACGCAGTATTTT

d_call: NA
v_call: TRBV28
clone_size: NA
j_call: TRBJ2-1
cdr3_aa: CASSLSGIEFF
cdr3_nt: TGTGCCAGCAGTTTATCGGGGATTGAGTTCTTC

d_call: TRBD1
v_call: TRBV12-3/TRBV12-4
clone_size: many
j_call: TRBJ1-1
cdr3_aa: CASRLQGAMNTEAFF
cdr3_nt: TGTGCCAGCAGACTACAGGGGGCAATGAACACTGAAGCTTTCTTT

d_call: NA
v_call: TRBV7-9
clone_size: many
j_call: TRBJ2-6
cdr3_aa: CASSSDTVYSGANVLTF
cdr3_nt: TGTGCCAGCAGCTCCGACACCGTATACTCTGGGGCCAACGTCCTGACTTTC

d_call: NA
v_call: TRBV20-1
clone_size: NA
j_call: TRBJ2-1
cdr3_aa: CSEDQGVNEQFF
cdr3_nt: TGCAGTGAGGATCAGGGAGTGAATGAGCAGTTCTTC

d_call: NA
v_call: TRBV18
clone_size: many
j_call: TRBJ2-3
cdr3_aa: CASSPWRSNTDTQYF
cdr3_nt: TGTGCCAGCTCACCATGGCGGTCCAACACAGATACGCAGTATTTT

d_call: TRBD1
v_call: TRBV12-3/TRBV12-4
clone_size: few
j_call: TRBJ1-1
cdr3_aa: CASRGQGTEAFF
cdr3_nt: TGTGCCAGCAGGGGACAGGGTACTGAAGCTTTCTTT

d_call: NA
v_call: TRBV7-6
clone_size: few
j_call: TRBJ2-5
cdr3_aa: CASSQNSVQETQYF
cdr3_nt: TGTGCCAGCAGCCAGAATAGCGTCCAAGAGACCCAGTACTTC

d_call: TRBD1
v_call: TRBV28
clone_size: few
j_call: TRBJ1-5
cdr3_aa: CASSRGTVSLQPQHF
cdr3_nt: TGTGCCAGCAGCCGGGGGACAGTCTCGCTTCAGCCCCAGCATTTT

d_call: NA
v_call: TRBV4-1
clone_size: many
j_call: TRBJ2-7
cdr3_aa: CASSQGLGGRDEQYF
cdr3_nt: TGCGCCAGCAGCCAGGGTTTGGGGGGTCGGGACGAGCAGTACTTC

d_call: NA
v_call: TRBV27
clone_size: NA
j_call: TRBJ2-4
cdr3_aa: CASSPGFRGTSPKNIQYF
cdr3_nt: TGTGCCAGCAGCCCCGGCTTTCGGGGAACGTCCCCCAAAAACATTCAGTACTTC

d_call: TRBD2
v_call: TRBV5-1
clone_size: few
j_call: TRBJ2-3
cdr3_aa: CASSLVAGGLTDTQYF
cdr3_nt: TGCGCCAGCAGCTTGGTAGCGGGAGGGTTAACAGATACGCAGTATTTT

d_call: TRBD1
v_call: TRBV20-1
clone_size: NA
j_call: TRBJ1-5
cdr3_aa: CSAGDRASPQHF
cdr3_nt: TGCAGTGCTGGGGACAGGGCTTCGCCCCAGCATTTT

d_call: NA
v_call: TRBV14
clone_size: few
j_call: TRBJ1-2
cdr3_aa: CASKGWGNYGYTF
cdr3_nt: TGTGCCAGCAAGGGTTGGGGGAACTATGGCTACACCTTC

d_call: TRBD2
v_call: TRBV28
clone_size: NA
j_call: TRBJ2-3
cdr3_aa: CASSLAGGPGTDTQYF
cdr3_nt: TGTGCCAGCAGCCTAGCGGGAGGGCCTGGCACAGATACGCAGTATTTT

d_call: TRBD2
v_call: TRBV5-1
clone_size: many
j_call: TRBJ2-3
cdr3_aa: CASRAGGSLGTDTQYF
cdr3_nt: TGCGCCAGCAGGGCGGGCGGGAGTCTGGGCACAGATACGCAGTATTTT

d_call: NA
v_call: TRBV6-1
clone_size: few
j_call: TRBJ2-7
cdr3_aa: CASSQKGRRHEQYF
cdr3_nt: TGTGCCAGCAGTCAAAAAGGACGACGCCACGAGCAGTACTTC

d_call: NA
v_call: TRBV5-1
clone_size: few
j_call: TRBJ1-3
cdr3_aa: CASSPREGASGNTIYF
cdr3_nt: TGCGCCAGCAGCCCGCGGGAAGGGGCTAGTGGAAACACCATATATTTT

d_call: NA
v_call: TRBV7-2
clone_size: NA
j_call: TRBJ2-7
cdr3_aa: CATVTVSYEQYF
cdr3_nt: TGTGCCACGGTGACAGTCTCCTACGAGCAGTACTTC

d_call: TRBD2
v_call: TRBV12-3/TRBV12-4
clone_size: NA
j_call: TRBJ2-1
cdr3_aa: CASSLLAGGPENNEQFF
cdr3_nt: TGTGCCAGCAGTCTTCTAGCGGGAGGTCCTGAAAACAATGAGCAGTTCTTC

d_call: NA
v_call: TRBV11-2
clone_size: many
j_call: TRBJ2-1
cdr3_aa: CASSLTNRVEEQFF
cdr3_nt: TGTGCCAGCAGCTTGACCAACAGGGTTGAGGAGCAGTTCTTC

d_call: NA
v_call: TRBV7-9
clone_size: NA
j_call: TRBJ2-7
cdr3_aa: CASSQGRREQYF
cdr3_nt: TGTGCCAGCAGCCAAGGCAGGCGGGAGCAGTACTTC

d_call: TRBD1
v_call: TRBV12-3/TRBV12-4
clone_size: NA
j_call: TRBJ2-7
cdr3_aa: CASSLGTGIAYEQYF
cdr3_nt: TGTGCCAGCAGTTTAGGGACAGGCATAGCCTACGAGCAGTACTTC

d_call: TRBD2
v_call: TRBV5-6
clone_size: many
j_call: TRBJ2-7
cdr3_aa: CASSLYGLAGPYEQYF
cdr3_nt: TGTGCCAGCAGCTTGTACGGACTAGCGGGCCCCTACGAGCAGTACTTC

d_call: TRBD1
v_call: TRBV12-3/TRBV12-4
clone_size: many
j_call: TRBJ1-4
cdr3_aa: CASSPGGVEEKLFF
cdr3_nt: TGTGCCAGCAGTCCAGGGGGGGTGGAAGAAAAACTGTTTTTT

d_call: TRBD2
v_call: TRBV28
clone_size: few
j_call: TRBJ2-3
cdr3_aa: CASSSSRRAGADTQYF
cdr3_nt: TGTGCCAGCAGTTCCTCAAGGCGAGCGGGAGCAGATACGCAGTATTTT

d_call: NA
v_call: TRBV5-1
clone_size: many
j_call: TRBJ2-7
cdr3_aa: CASSRQVAASYEQYF
cdr3_nt: TGCGCCAGCAGCAGGCAGGTGGCGGCAAGCTACGAGCAGTACTTC

d_call: NA
v_call: TRBV29-1
clone_size: NA
j_call: TRBJ1-2
cdr3_aa: CSVVLREAGGYTF
cdr3_nt: TGCAGCGTAGTCCTAAGAGAGGCGGGCGGCTACACCTTC

d_call: NA
v_call: TRBV28
clone_size: few
j_call: TRBJ2-7
cdr3_aa: CASSFGARSYEQYF
cdr3_nt: TGTGCCAGCAGTTTCGGGGCACGCTCCTACGAGCAGTACTTC

d_call: TRBD2
v_call: TRBV10-2
clone_size: NA
j_call: TRBJ2-7
cdr3_aa: CASTPTSGRENEQYF
cdr3_nt: TGCGCCAGCACCCCGACTAGCGGGAGGGAAAACGAGCAGTACTTC

d_call: NA
v_call: TRBV5-4
clone_size: few
j_call: TRBJ2-5
cdr3_aa: CASSLGISDQETQYF
cdr3_nt: TGTGCCAGCAGCTTGGGGATTAGTGATCAAGAGACCCAGTACTTC

d_call: NA
v_call: TRBV7-9
clone_size: few
j_call: TRBJ2-5
cdr3_aa: CASSLRRGIGQETQYF
cdr3_nt: TGTGCCAGCAGCTTACGAAGGGGCATCGGGCAAGAGACCCAGTACTTC

d_call: NA
v_call: TRBV5-1
clone_size: many
j_call: TRBJ1-2
cdr3_aa: CASSLDNDGYTF
cdr3_nt: TGCGCCAGCAGCTTGGACAACGATGGCTACACCTTC

d_call: TRBD1
v_call: TRBV2
clone_size: NA
j_call: TRBJ1-5
cdr3_aa: CASSEGLNQGARSQPQHF
cdr3_nt: TGTGCCAGCAGTGAAGGCCTAAATCAGGGGGCGCGGAGTCAGCCCCAGCATTTT

d_call: TRBD2
v_call: TRBV6-2/TRBV6-3
clone_size: NA
j_call: TRBJ2-7
cdr3_aa: CASSDYSGGHYEQYF
cdr3_nt: TGTGCCAGCAGTGACTACTCGGGAGGGCACTACGAGCAGTACTTC

d_call: TRBD1
v_call: TRBV29-1
clone_size: many
j_call: TRBJ2-1
cdr3_aa: CSHSDRSSYNEQFF
cdr3_nt: TGCAGCCACTCGGACAGGAGCTCCTACAATGAGCAGTTCTTC